Below, 28 T cell receptor beta chains from the same sample are listed, as sequenced in a study of vaccination and CD4 T cells after COVID-19. The treatment here: roughly 10-day PBMC culture with coronavirus spike peptide pools or control peptides (ViraFEST assay). These receptors have no known antigen. Cultured CD4+ T-cell DNA underwent Oncomine TCR Beta short-read sequencing. MiXCR, run by TCRdb on the PCR reads, gives a single entry per CDR3 protein. The sample comprises approximately 10,000 distinct CDR3 sequences, about two thirds of which are singletons, and roughly 9% rests with the top ten. Sequenced: CD4+ T cells from blood, cultured in vitro. The origin of the receptors is a human donor who had recovered from COVID-19.

This chain uses TRBV20-1 with TRBJ2-7, with no clear D. With 6 bases removed from V and 0 bases from J, the gap between germline ends came to 15 bases. The CDR3 consists of 14 residues. CDR1 DFQATT and CDR2 SNEGSKA come from the germline V gene (reference sequence). CDR3 residues: CSATPPVSSYEQYF. DNA for the CDR3: TGCAGTGCAACCCCTCCGGTGAGCTCCTACGAGCAGTACTTC.

The J gene is TRBJ1-5, the V gene TRBV5-4, with a tentative D call TRBD1 (5 bases). This CDR3 contains 15 residues. V was clipped by 1 base and J by 2 bases, with 10 bases between them. Germline V gives CDR1 SGHNT, CDR2 YYREEE (reference sequence). The CDR3 region is CASSLWGKGNQPQHF. In DNA, the CDR3 is TGTGCCAGCAGCTTGTGGGGGAAGGGCAATCAGCCCCAGCATTTT. Using reference TRBV5-4 and TRBJ1-5 for the parts outside the CDR3, the full variable domain is ETGVTQSPTHLIKTRGQQVTLRCSSQSGHNTVSWYQQALGQGPQFIFQYYREEENGRGNFPPRFSGLQFPNYSSELNVNALELDDSALYLCASSLWGKGNQPQHFGDGTRLSIL.

This clonotype has only one observation. The chain joins TRBV19 to TRBJ2-1; tentatively, D is TRBD2 (6 bases). Germline CDR1 LNHDA, CDR2 SQIVND (reference sequence). V was cut by 9 bases and J by 1 base, with 13 bases left in between. This CDR3 region has 14 residues. The CDR3: CASNVGGSYNEQFF. CDR3 nucleotide sequence: TGTGCCAGCAATGTGGGGGGATCCTACAATGAGCAGTTCTTC.

The chain recombines TRBV18 with TRBJ2-7; no clear D gene. The CDR3 sequence is 14 residues long. V lost 3 bases to trimming and J lost 0 bases, with 9 bases between them. Germline V CDR1 and CDR2: KGHSH, LQKENI. In DNA, the CDR3 is TGTGCCAGCTCACCCGAGACGTACTCCTACGAGCAGTACTTC. Its translation: CASSPETYSYEQYF.

This clonotype is medium-sized. The chain recombines TRBV24-1 with TRBJ2-3; D is uncertain. CDR1 and CDR2 (germline): KGHDR, SFDVKD. The CDR3 consists of 15 residues. With 6 bases removed from V and 2 bases from J, the gap between germline ends came to 14 bases. The CDR3 region is CATSLSGLPTDTQYF. CDR3 in DNA: TGTGCCACCAGTCTTTCGGGTTTGCCCACAGATACGCAGTATTTT.

This chain's CDR3 is CASSLAGGSYEQYF. The CDR3 region has the DNA TGTGCCAGCAGCTTAGCGGGGGGTTCCTACGAGCAGTACTTC. The chain has TRBV9 and TRBJ2-7; the match to TRBD2 covers 10 bases. Germline CDR1 is SGDLS and CDR2 is YYNGEE. The CDR3 runs 14 residues. The ends lost 4 bases at V and 1 base at J; junction bases unmatched: 2.

The chain recombines TRBV19 with TRBJ2-3; D may be TRBD2 (5 bases). CDR3 size: 15 residues. Germline CDR1 reads LNHDA; CDR2 reads SQIVND (reference sequence). V was pared by 3 bases and J by 0 bases, with 10 bases between. The CDR3 spells CASSIIGESTDTQYF. The CDR3 DNA follows: TGTGCCAGTAGTATTATCGGGGAGAGCACAGATACGCAGTATTTT.

The rearrangement uses TRBV3-1 and TRBJ2-2; 11 bases line up with TRBD2. The CDR3 runs to 16 residues. Losses at the gene ends were 4 bases for V and 7 bases for J; bases not matched to a gene: 8. Germline V lookup: CDR1 LGHDT, CDR2 YNNKEL (reference sequence). This chain's CDR3 is CASSRQLAGVYGELFF. CDR3 sequence (DNA): TGTGCCAGCAGCCGACAACTAGCGGGAGTGTACGGGGAGCTGTTTTTT.

This clonotype was observed a few times. The J gene is TRBJ1-2, the V gene TRBV12-3 or TRBV12-4; D not certain. This CDR3 has 11 residues. Trimming left V 5 bases short and J 5 bases short, with 6 bases between. The CDR3 region is CASSRQYGYTF. The CDR3 DNA is TGTGCCAGCAGTCGACAATATGGCTACACCTTC.

On this clonotype: A read error may explain this, as a much larger clone is one base away. The rearrangement uses TRBV7-2 and TRBJ2-1; 9 bases align to TRBD2. This CDR3 region has 16 residues. Looked up from germline, CDR1 is SGHTA and CDR2 is FQGNSA. The CDR3 is CASSLGILAGYDEQSF. Written as DNA, the CDR3 is TGTGCCAGCAGCTTAGGTATTCTAGCGGGATACGATGAGCAGTCCTTC.

The chain is built from TRBV5-1 and TRBJ2-7; D gene uncertain. The length of the CDR3 is 14 residues. Germline CDR1 reads SGHRS; CDR2 reads YFSETQ. Trimming cost V 1 base and J 6 bases, with 14 bases left between them. As DNA, the CDR3 is TGCGCCAGCAGCTTGAACGGTGCCCAGCTCGAGCAGTACTTC. Protein sequence: CASSLNGAQLEQYF.

This clonotype was observed a few times. CDR3 region: CASMSPGGQETQYF. In DNA, the CDR3 is TGTGCCAGCATGAGTCCCGGGGGTCAAGAGACCCAGTACTTC. The chain links TRBV6-1 to TRBJ2-5, with a tentative D call TRBD2 (6 bases). The CDR3 covers 14 residues. Germline-derived CDR1 and CDR2 are MNHNS and SASEGT. The V end was cut by 7 bases, the J end by 2 bases, with 14 bases between.

This chain uses TRBV5-1 with TRBJ2-5; D gene uncertain. CDR1 is SGHRS and CDR2 is YFSETQ in the germline V gene. V was shortened by 1 base and J by 4 bases, with 2 bases between the two germline ends. The CDR3 covers 11 residues. The DNA of the CDR3 is TGCGCCAGCAGCTTGAGAGAGACCCAGTACTTC. It translates to CASSLRETQYF.

This clonotype was seen a few times. The rearrangement uses TRBV7-9 and TRBJ2-2; 7 positions agree with TRBD1. The CDR3 extends over 16 amino acids. The germline gives CDR1 SEHNR, CDR2 FQNEAQ (reference sequence). Trimming took 4 bases from V and 0 from J; bases not matched to a gene: 5. The CDR3 DNA reads as TGTGCCAGCAGCTCACAGGGGCCCGCGAACACCGGGGAGCTGTTTTTT. It translates to CASSSQGPANTGELFF.

The chain is built from TRBV6-1 and TRBJ2-3, with 10 bases lining up with TRBD2. Germline V lookup: CDR1 MNHNS, CDR2 SASEGT. This CDR3 region has 13 residues. Trimming removed 6 bases from V and 5 bases from J; junction bases left unmatched: 2. DNA for the CDR3: TGTGCCAGCAGACCTAGCGGGGGAGATACGCAGTATTTT. It encodes CASRPSGGDTQYF.

This CDR3 reads CASSYWRGQEQYF. Written as DNA, the CDR3 is TGTGCCAGCAGTTACTGGAGGGGGCAAGAGCAGTACTTC. V usage is TRBV6-5 and J usage is TRBJ2-7, with TRBD1 as a possible D gene (7 bases). CDR3 size: 13 residues. Looked up from germline, CDR1 is MNHEY and CDR2 is SVGAGI. Trimming took 1 base from V and 7 from J, leaving 11 bases between them.

V is TRBV28 and J is TRBJ2-2, with a tentative D call TRBD1 (5 bases). Germline values: CDR1 MDHEN, CDR2 SYDVKM. The V gene lost 6 bases and the J gene lost 3 bases, with 11 bases spanning the gap. CDR3 length: 14 residues. CDR3 sequence reads: CASRGRGYTGELFF. The CDR3 bases are TGTGCCAGCAGGGGAAGGGGCTACACCGGGGAGCTGTTTTTT.

The chain is built from TRBV27 and TRBJ1-2, with unresolved D. This CDR3 has 13 amino acids. V was clipped by 3 bases and J by 4 bases, with 9 bases between them. Germline V lookup: CDR1 MNHEY, CDR2 SMNVEV (reference sequence). CDR3 DNA: TGTGCCAGCAGTTTGGTCCGGGGCTATGGCTACACCTTC. As protein: CASSLVRGYGYTF.

The rearrangement joins TRBV7-2 to TRBJ2-3, with D perhaps being TRBD1 or TRBD2 (5 bases each). Trimming took 1 base from V and 3 from J, leaving 5 bases between them. Per germline, CDR1 SGHTA and CDR2 FQGNSA. The CDR3 runs 13 residues. In nucleotides, the CDR3 is TGTGCCAGCAGCTTAGGGGGGACAGATACGCAGTATTTT. Amino acid sequence: CASSLGGTDTQYF.

In DNA form, the CDR3 reads TGTGCCAGCAGCCAAAGTCAGGGGACCTCGGCCACCCTCCACTTT. Its protein is CASSQSQGTSATLHF. The chain recombines TRBV4-2 with TRBJ1-6, with D maybe TRBD1 (6 bases). V was shortened by 2 bases and J by 14 bases, with 19 bases between the two germline ends. Germline V gives CDR1 LGHNA, CDR2 YNFKEQ. The CDR3 has 15 amino acids.

This clonotype was found a few times. The V call is TRBV27, the J call TRBJ1-5; 9 bases are shared with TRBD1. V trimming: 0 bases; J trimming: 2 bases; junction bases outside the gene matches: 2. Per germline, CDR1 MNHEY and CDR2 SMNVEV (reference sequence). The CDR3 covers 16 residues. In nucleotides, the CDR3 is TGTGCCAGCAGTTTATCAGGGACAGGGCGCAATCAGCCCCAGCATTTT. Translated: CASSLSGTGRNQPQHF.

J is TRBJ1-4 and V is TRBV2; D unclear. Germline CDR1 and CDR2: SNHLY and FYNNEI. The CDR3 contains 11 residues. V lost 8 bases to trimming and J lost 11 bases, with 12 bases between them. DNA of the CDR3: TGTGCCAGCGTGTCAACCGGCAAACTGTTTTTT. Translation: CASVSTGKLFF.

This clonotype has only a few counts. V usage is TRBV10-1 and J usage is TRBJ2-2; TRBD1 is a possible D gene (5 bases). Between the trimmed V and J ends, which lost 3 bases and 0 bases, there was a span of 5 bases. Germline V CDR1 and CDR2: WNHNN, SYGVQD (reference sequence). There are 14 residues in the CDR3. CDR3 coding DNA: TGCGCCAGCAGTGACAGGGCGAACACCGGGGAGCTGTTTTTT. The encoded protein is CASSDRANTGELFF.

The chain employs TRBV7-6 and TRBJ2-1, with 10 bases that match TRBD1. CDR1 SGHVS and CDR2 FNYEAQ come from the germline V gene. J gave up 3 bases and V 5 bases, and 4 bases lay outside the gene matches. The CDR3 is 15 residues long. For the CDR3, the DNA is TGTGCCAGCAGCACGACAGGGGGCTACTACAATGAGCAGTTCTTC. Amino acid sequence: CASSTTGGYYNEQFF.

The J gene is TRBJ2-1, the V gene TRBV24-1; D is uncertain. Trimming pared 7 bases from V and 7 bases from J, leaving 13 bases between. The CDR3 totals 13 residues. Germline CDR1 and CDR2: KGHDR and SFDVKD. CDR3 region: CATRMPRGNEQFF. The CDR3 DNA sequence: TGTGCCACCAGAATGCCCCGTGGAAATGAGCAGTTCTTC.

V gene TRBV4-1 combines with J gene TRBJ1-6; TRBD1 aligns across 9 bases. Trimming cost V 3 bases and J 11 bases; bases outside gene matches: 8. The CDR3 runs to 15 residues. Germline loops: CDR1 MGHRA, CDR2 YSYEKL. The CDR3 loop reads CASSHTDRGVPPLHF. CDR3 nucleotides: TGCGCCAGCAGCCATACGGACAGGGGTGTGCCACCCCTCCACTTT.

V is TRBV10-3 and J is TRBJ2-1; TRBD2 aligns across 15 bases. Trimming cost V 0 bases and J 5 bases; bases outside gene matches: 8. Germline V lookup: CDR1 ENHRY, CDR2 SYGVKD. The CDR3 runs 19 residues. The DNA of the CDR3 is TGTGCCATCAGTGAGTCGGGGACTAGCGGGGGGAGTTTACACAATGAGCAGTTCTTC. Translating gives CAISESGTSGGSLHNEQFF.

V is TRBV5-5 and J is TRBJ2-3; 7 bases are shared with TRBD2. The CDR3 has 15 residues. Germline V gives CDR1 SGHKS, CDR2 YYEKEE (reference sequence). Unmatched junction bases numbered 10, after V lost 4 bases and J lost 5 bases. CDR3 loop: CASSMVVLAGDTQYF. Here the CDR3 DNA reads TGTGCCAGCAGCATGGTGGTCTTAGCGGGAGATACGCAGTATTTT.